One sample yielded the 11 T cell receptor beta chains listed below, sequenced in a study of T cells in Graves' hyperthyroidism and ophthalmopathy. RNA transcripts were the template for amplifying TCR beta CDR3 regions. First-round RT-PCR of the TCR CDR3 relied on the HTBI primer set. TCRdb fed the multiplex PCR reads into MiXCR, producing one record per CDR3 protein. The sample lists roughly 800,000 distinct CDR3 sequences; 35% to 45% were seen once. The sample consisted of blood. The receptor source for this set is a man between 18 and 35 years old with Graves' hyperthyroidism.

The CDR3 nucleotides read TGTGCCATCAGAGAGGGGACAGGGGTGAGGTACGAGCATTTT. Amino acids: CAIREGTGVRYEHF. J is TRBJ1-5 and V is TRBV10-3, with 10 bases fitting TRBD1. Germline CDR1 reads ENHRY; CDR2 reads SYGVKD. V was pared by 6 bases and J by 14 bases, with 13 bases of the junction left unmatched. There are 14 residues in the CDR3.

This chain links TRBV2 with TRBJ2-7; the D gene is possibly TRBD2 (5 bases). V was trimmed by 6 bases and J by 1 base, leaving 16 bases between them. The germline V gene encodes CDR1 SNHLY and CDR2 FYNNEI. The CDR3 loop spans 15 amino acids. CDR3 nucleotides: TGTGCCAGCAGCTTAGGAGGATACCAGTCCTACGAGCAGTACTTC. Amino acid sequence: CASSLGGYQSYEQYF. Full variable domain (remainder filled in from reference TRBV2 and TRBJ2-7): EPEVTQTPSHQVTQMGQEVILRCVPISNHLYFYWYRQILGQKVEFLVSFYNNEISEKSEIFDDQFSVERPDGSNFTLKIRSTKLEDSAMYFCASSLGGYQSYEQYFGPGTRLTVT.

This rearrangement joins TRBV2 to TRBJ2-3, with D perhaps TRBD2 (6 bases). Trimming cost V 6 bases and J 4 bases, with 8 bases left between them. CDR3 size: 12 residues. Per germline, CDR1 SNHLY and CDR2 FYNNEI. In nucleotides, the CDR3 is TGTGCCAGCAGGGGGGAGGCAGATACGCAGTATTTT. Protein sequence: CASRGEADTQYF.

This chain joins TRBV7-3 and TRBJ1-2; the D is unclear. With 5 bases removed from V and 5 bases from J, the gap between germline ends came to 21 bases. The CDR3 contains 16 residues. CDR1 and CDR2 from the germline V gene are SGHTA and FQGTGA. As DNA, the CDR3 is TGTGCCAGCAGCCCAATGGGAGGGAAGCCTACATATGGCTACACCTTC. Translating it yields CASSPMGGKPTYGYTF.

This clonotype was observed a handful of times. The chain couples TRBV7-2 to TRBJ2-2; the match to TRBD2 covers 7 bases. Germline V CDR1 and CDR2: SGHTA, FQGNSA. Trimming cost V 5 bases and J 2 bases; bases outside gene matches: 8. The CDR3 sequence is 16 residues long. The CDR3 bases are TGTGCCAGCAGCCACCTAGCGGCTTTAAACACCGGGGAGCTGTTTTTT. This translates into CASSHLAALNTGELFF. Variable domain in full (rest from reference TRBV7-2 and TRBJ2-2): GAGVSQSPSNKVTEKGKDVELRCDPISGHTALYWYRQSLGQGLEFLIYFQGNSAPDKSGLPSDRFSAERTGGSVSTLTIQRTQQEDSAVYLCASSHLAALNTGELFFGEGSRLTVL.

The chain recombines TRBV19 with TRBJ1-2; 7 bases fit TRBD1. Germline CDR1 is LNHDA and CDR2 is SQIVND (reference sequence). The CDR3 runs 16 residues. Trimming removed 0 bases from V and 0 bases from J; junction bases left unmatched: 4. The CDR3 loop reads CASSIDGDRSNYGYTF. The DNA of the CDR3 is TGTGCCAGTAGTATAGATGGGGACAGATCTAACTATGGCTACACCTTC.

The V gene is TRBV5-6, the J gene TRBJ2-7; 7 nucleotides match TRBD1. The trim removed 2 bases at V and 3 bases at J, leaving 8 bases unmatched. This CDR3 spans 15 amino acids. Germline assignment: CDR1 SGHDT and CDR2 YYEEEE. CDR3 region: CASSFFETGLYEQYF. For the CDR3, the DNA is TGTGCCAGCAGCTTTTTCGAGACAGGGCTCTACGAGCAGTACTTC.

DNA of the CDR3: TGTGCCAGCAGCCTTCCGGGACTAGGGAAGGGGACCCAGTACTTC. Translation gives CASSLPGLGKGTQYF. This chain connects TRBV3-1 to TRBJ2-5; 8 bases are a match to TRBD2. The germline CDR1 and CDR2 sequences are LGHDT and YNNKEL (reference sequence). J was trimmed by 7 bases and V by 4 bases; bases with no gene match: 11. The length of the CDR3 is 15 residues.

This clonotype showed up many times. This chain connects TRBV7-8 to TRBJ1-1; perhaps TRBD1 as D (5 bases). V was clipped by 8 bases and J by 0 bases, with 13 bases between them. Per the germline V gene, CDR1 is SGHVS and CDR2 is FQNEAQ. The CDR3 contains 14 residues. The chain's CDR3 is CASRGTSMNTEAFF. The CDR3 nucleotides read TGTGCCAGCCGGGGCACCTCGATGAACACTGAAGCTTTCTTT.

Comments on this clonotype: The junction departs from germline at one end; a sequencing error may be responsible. CDR3 amino acids: CAISDRTGVDQPQHF. DNA for the CDR3: TGTGCCATCAGTGATAGGACAGGGGTGGATCAGCCTCAGCATTTT. The gene calls are TRBV10-3 and TRBJ1-5; 9 bases are a match to TRBD1. The germline V gene encodes CDR1 ENHRY and CDR2 SYGVKD. The CDR3 extends over 15 amino acids.

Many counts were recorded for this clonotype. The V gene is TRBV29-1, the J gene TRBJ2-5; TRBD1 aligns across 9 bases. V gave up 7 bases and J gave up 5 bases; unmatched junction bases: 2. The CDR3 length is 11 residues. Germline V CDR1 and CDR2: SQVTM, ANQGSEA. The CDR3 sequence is CSAGTGETQYF. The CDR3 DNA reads TGCAGCGCCGGGACAGGGGAGACCCAGTACTTC.